The present TCR beta chain was sequenced within a study of blood T cell repertoires in COVID-19. Background on the study: The United States, Italy and Spain provided the acute and convalescent COVID-19 samples. PBMCs, B-cell-depleted T cells, or T cells were the source of the cDNA or gDNA that made up the material.

Per the authors' pipeline: The assay estimated nucleated cells by amplifying reference gene primers. This table comes from immunoSEQ multiplex PCR, and its TCRdb copy is limited to in-frame clones, with some not included. V, J and clone size were drawn from that table, and D and trimming were deduced from the DNA. Of 200,000 to 250,000 clones listed, approximately 82% are singletons. This CDR3 spans 14 amino acids. Between the trimmed V and J ends, which lost 8 bases and 3 bases, there was a span of 17 bases. Germline-derived CDR1 and CDR2 are MNHEY and SVGAGI. Sequencing was done on a sample of peripheral blood. This receptor was taken from a woman in her sixties or seventies with active or convalescent COVID-19. The chain links TRBV6-5 to TRBJ2-7; D possibly corresponds to TRBD2 (6 bases). The CDR3 nucleotides are TGTGCCAGCGGGACGGGGGTCGGCCGCTACGAGCAGTACTTC. Translation gives CASGTGVGRYEQYF.